This T cell receptor beta chain was profiled in a study of blood T cells in healthy people across ages. Study results and caveats: PBMC samples, being unsorted, prevented any conclusive comparison of naive and antigen-experienced cells.

This clonotype was detected a few times. Its target is unknown. CDR3 length: 19 amino acids. V was pared by 3 bases and J by 0 bases, with 18 bases between. The germline gives CDR1 MGHRA, CDR2 YSYEKL. Alongside a J-beta primer mix, a sample-barcoded 5' primer served in a second PCR lasting about 7 to 12 cycles. Every cDNA molecule bore a tag from a template-switch adaptor containing 12 random nucleotides. TCRdb itself ran the 5' RACE reads through MiXCR, one entry per CDR3 protein. The sample has about 900,000 distinct CDR3 sequences; about 48% are singletons. The people who gave samples were healthy Caucasians from Russia, aged roughly 6 to 90.

The receptor was isolated from a man between 25 and 39 years old in good health. J is TRBJ1-6 and V is TRBV4-1; D may be TRBD1 (6 bases). Sequencing used blood. CDR3 residues: CASSQDPTGPSSYNSPLHF. The CDR3 nucleotides read TGCGCCAGCAGCCAGGACCCGACAGGTCCCAGCTCCTATAATTCACCCCTCCACTTT.